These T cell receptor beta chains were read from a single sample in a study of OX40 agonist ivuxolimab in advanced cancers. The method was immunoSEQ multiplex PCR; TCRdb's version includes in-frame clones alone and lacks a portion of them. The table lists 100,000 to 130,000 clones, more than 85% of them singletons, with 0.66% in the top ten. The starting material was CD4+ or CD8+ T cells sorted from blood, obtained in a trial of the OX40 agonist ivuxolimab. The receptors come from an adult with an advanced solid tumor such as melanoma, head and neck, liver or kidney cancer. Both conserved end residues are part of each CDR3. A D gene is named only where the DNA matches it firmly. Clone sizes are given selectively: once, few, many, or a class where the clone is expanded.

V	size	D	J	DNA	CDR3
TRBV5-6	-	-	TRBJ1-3	TGTGCCAGCAGCTTGGGTACTTTCTCTGGAAACACCATATATTTT	CASSLGTFSGNTIYF
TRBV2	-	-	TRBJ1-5	TGTGCCAGCAGGCTGGGGGTCGGGGCCAATCAGCCCCAGCATTTT	CASRLGVGANQPQHF
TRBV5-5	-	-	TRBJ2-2	TGTGCCAGCCTAAGGACCTTAAACACCGGGGAGCTGTTTTTT	CASLRTLNTGELFF
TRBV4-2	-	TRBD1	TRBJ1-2	TGTGCCAGCAGCCAATTATTCCCGTCGGGTTCAGGGGGTGGCTATGGCTACACCTTC	CASSQLFPSGSGGGYGYTF
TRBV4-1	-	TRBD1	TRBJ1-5	TGCGCCAGCAGCCAAGATTTCCGGACAGGTACTAATCAGCCCCAGCATTTT	CASSQDFRTGTNQPQHF
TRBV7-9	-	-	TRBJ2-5	TGTGCCAGCAGCCCCTCCCTAGGGGGTCAAGAGACCCAGTACTTC	CASSPSLGGQETQYF
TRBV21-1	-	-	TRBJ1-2	TGTGCCAGCAGCAATAGACGACAGGGAATTAACTATGGCTACACCTTC	CASSNRRQGINYGYTF
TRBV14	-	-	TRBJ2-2	TGTGCCAGCAGCCAAGAAGGGGTCACCGGGGAGCTGTTTTTT	CASSQEGVTGELFF
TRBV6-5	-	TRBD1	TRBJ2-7	TGTGCCAGCAGTTACGCTCGCCAGGGGGCCCACGAGCAGTACTTC	CASSYARQGAHEQYF
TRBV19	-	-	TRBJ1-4	TGTGCCAGTATGGCTCAAGTTGGGTCTGTTGAAAAACTGTTTTTT	CASMAQVGSVEKLFF
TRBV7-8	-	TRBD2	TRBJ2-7	TGTGCCAGCAGTATCCGGGGGGAGCTCCTCTCCTACGAGCAGTACTTC	CASSIRGELLSYEQYF
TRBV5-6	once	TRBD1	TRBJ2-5	TGTGCCAGCAGCTCGGGACAGCAAGAGACCCAGTACTTC	CASSSGQQETQYF
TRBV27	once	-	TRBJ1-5	TGTGCCAGCAGTTTAAGGTCAGATAGCAATCAGCCCCAGCATTTT	CASSLRSDSNQPQHF
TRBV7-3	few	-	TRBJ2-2	TGTGCCAGCAGCTTAAACCCGGCCACCGGGGAGCTGTTTTTT	CASSLNPATGELFF
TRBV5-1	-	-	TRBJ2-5	TGCGCCAGCACCCAAAACGCTCAAGAGACCCAGTACTTC	CASTQNAQETQYF
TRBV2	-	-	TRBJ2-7	TGTGCCAGCAGAGACTACGGGGGCTCCTACGAGCAGTACTTC	CASRDYGGSYEQYF
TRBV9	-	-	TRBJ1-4	TGTGCCAGCAGCGCACAGGGTTCTAATGAAAAACTGTTTTTT	CASSAQGSNEKLFF
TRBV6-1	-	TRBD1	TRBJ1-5	TGTGCCAGCAGTGACGTAACAGGGGAGGGCGGTCAGCCCCAGCATTTT	CASSDVTGEGGQPQHF
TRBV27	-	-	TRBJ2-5	TGTGCCAGCAGTTCTGGGTTAGCGGAGACCCAGTACTTC	CASSSGLAETQYF
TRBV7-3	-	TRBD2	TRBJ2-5	TGTGCCAGCAGCCCAGGACTAGCGGTGCAAGAGACCCAGTACTTC	CASSPGLAVQETQYF
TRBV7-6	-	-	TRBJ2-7	TGTGCCAGCAGCTTAGCCGGTGCGGTCTACGAGCAGTACTTC	CASSLAGAVYEQYF
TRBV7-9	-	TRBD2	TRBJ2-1	TGTGCCAGCAGCTCCCGCAGCGGGAGTTACGACAATGAGCAGTTCTTC	CASSSRSGSYDNEQFF
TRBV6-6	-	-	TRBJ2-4	TGTGCCAGCACCTCCTTGATGGGTAACATTCAGTACTTC	CASTSLMGNIQYF
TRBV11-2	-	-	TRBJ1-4	TGTGCCAGCAGCGTAGCAGGTCCACCTAATGAAAAACTGTTTTTT	CASSVAGPPNEKLFF
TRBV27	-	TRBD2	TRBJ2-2	TGTGCCAGCAGCCAGACTAGCGGGAGGCCCGGGGAGCTGTTTTTT	CASSQTSGRPGELFF
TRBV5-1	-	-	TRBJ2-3	TGCGCCAGCAGCTTGCGGACGGATCGTGATACGCAGTATTTT	CASSLRTDRDTQYF
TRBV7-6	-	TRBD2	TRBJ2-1	TGTGCCAGCAGTCTGACTAGCGGGGGGGCGAGCTCCTACAATGAGCAGTTCTTC	CASSLTSGGASSYNEQFF
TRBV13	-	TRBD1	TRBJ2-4	TGTGCCAGCAGCAGACGGACAGGGATAAATGACCTAGCCAAAAACATTCAGTACTTC	CASSRRTGINDLAKNIQYF
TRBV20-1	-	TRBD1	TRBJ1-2	TGCAGTGCTAGGGGACAGCTAGACTACACCTTC	CSARGQLDYTF
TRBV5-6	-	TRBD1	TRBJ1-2	TGTGCCAGCAGCTTGGATGCAGGGGGCAACTATGGCTACACCTTC	CASSLDAGGNYGYTF
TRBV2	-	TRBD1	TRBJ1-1	TGTGCCAGCAGTGAGACAGGGGTCCGGAACACTGAAGCTTTCTTT	CASSETGVRNTEAFF
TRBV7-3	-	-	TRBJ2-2	TGTGCCAGCAGCTTAACCACCGGGGAGCTGTTTTTT	CASSLTTGELFF